Listed here are 9 T cell receptor beta chains from one sample, sequenced in a study of Ad26.COV2.S vaccination and SARS-CoV-2 variants. Repertoires were generated with immunoSEQ multiplex PCR, while TCRdb's copy carries only in-frame clones and drops some. The table lists about 330,000 clones, about nine tenths of them singletons. Treatment defined: roughly 20 received Ad26.COV2.S at low or high dose, single or two shots; roughly five received placebo; per-sample allocation not given. The samples date from day 63 after the first vaccine or placebo injection. The sample consisted of peripheral blood, taken in a trial of Ad26.COV2.S vaccine versus placebo. These receptors all stem from a person between 18 and 65 years old who received the Ad26.COV2.S COVID-19 vaccine or a placebo.

This clone was recorded only once. The rearrangement uses TRBV6-2 or TRBV6-3 and TRBJ2-7, with 14 bases aligning to TRBD2. Trimming took 2 bases from V and 1 from J; bases not matched to a gene: 4. The CDR3 is 17 residues long. Per germline, CDR1 MNHEY and CDR2 SVGEGT. The CDR3 DNA is TGTGCCAGCAGTTACGGACTAGCGGGAGGTGGATCCTACGAGCAGTACGTC. Amino acids: CASSYGLAGGGSYEQYV.

Only one count was recorded for this clone. The genes are TRBV10-3 and TRBJ1-2; D is uncertain. The CDR3 covers 12 residues. Germline V gene data show CDR1 as ENHRY and CDR2 as SYGVKD. With 10 bases removed from V and 2 bases from J, the gap between germline ends came to 11 bases. The CDR3 DNA reads TGTGCCACCCTGAGTAAAAACTATGGCTACACCTTC. It is translated as CATLSKNYGYTF.

The table lists this clone with a count of one. The chain combines TRBV6-5 with TRBJ2-7; 11 bases align to TRBD1. Trimming removed 2 bases from V and 3 bases from J; junction bases left unmatched: 3. This CDR3 is built from 15 residues. Germline CDR1 MNHEY, CDR2 SVGAGI. Here the CDR3 reads CASSYGTGGVYEQYV. The CDR3 DNA reads TGTGCCAGCAGTTACGGGACAGGGGGAGTCTACGAGCAGTACGTC.

This clone came up once. The V call is TRBV7-9, the J call TRBJ2-5; no clear D gene. Germline CDR1 and CDR2: SEHNR and FQNEAQ (reference sequence). Trimming cost V 5 bases and J 5 bases, with 15 bases left between them. This CDR3 is 14 amino acids long. This CDR3 is CASSQDLIQETQYF. Written as DNA, the CDR3 is TGTGCCAGCAGCCAGGACCTTATCCAGGAGACCCAGTACTTC.

This rearrangement joins TRBV7-2 to TRBJ1-1, with TRBD1 identical over 7 bases. V shed 2 bases and J 4 bases; nucleotides not matched to a gene: 7. The germline gives CDR1 SGHTA, CDR2 FQGNSA. CDR3 size: 15 residues. The CDR3: CASSLSTGFRTEAFF. The CDR3 region has the DNA TGTGCCAGCAGCTTATCGACAGGGTTTCGCACTGAAGCTTTCTTT.

The chain uses TRBV10-2 and TRBJ2-5, with no clear D. CDR1 is WSHSY and CDR2 is SAAADI in the germline V gene. The CDR3 sequence is 15 residues long. V was shortened by 2 bases and J by 3 bases, with 13 bases between the two germline ends. DNA for the CDR3: TGCGCCAGCAGTGAGCCCTCTCCGGGTGAAGAGACCCAGTACTTC. Encoded protein: CASSEPSPGEETQYF.

The chain employs TRBV2 and TRBJ2-1; TRBD2 aligns across 7 bases. Trimming cost V 3 bases and J 12 bases; bases outside gene matches: 8. This CDR3 has 13 amino acids. The germline V gene encodes CDR1 SNHLY and CDR2 FYNNEI. The CDR3 sequence: CASSEGLADPQFF. The CDR3 DNA is TGTGCCAGCAGTGAGGGTCTAGCGGACCCGCAGTTCTTC.

The chain joins TRBV5-1 to TRBJ1-5; no clear D. Germline V CDR1 and CDR2: SGHRS, YFSETQ. This CDR3 is 14 amino acids long. Trimming took 0 bases from V and 6 from J, leaving 10 bases between them. In nucleotides, the CDR3 is TGCGCCAGCAGCTTGGCCGGTGGAGGTCAGCCCCAGCATTTT. Translating gives CASSLAGGGQPQHF.

The rearrangement uses TRBV28 and TRBJ2-3; 9 nucleotides align to TRBD1. Germline CDR1 MDHEN, CDR2 SYDVKM. The CDR3 sequence is 18 residues long. V shed 9 bases, J shed 4 bases, and the junction held 20 bases outside the gene matches. This chain's CDR3 is CASTGGTGWRRYSDTQYF. CDR3 nucleotide sequence: TGTGCCAGTACAGGGGGGACAGGGTGGAGAAGGTATTCAGATACGCAGTATTTT.